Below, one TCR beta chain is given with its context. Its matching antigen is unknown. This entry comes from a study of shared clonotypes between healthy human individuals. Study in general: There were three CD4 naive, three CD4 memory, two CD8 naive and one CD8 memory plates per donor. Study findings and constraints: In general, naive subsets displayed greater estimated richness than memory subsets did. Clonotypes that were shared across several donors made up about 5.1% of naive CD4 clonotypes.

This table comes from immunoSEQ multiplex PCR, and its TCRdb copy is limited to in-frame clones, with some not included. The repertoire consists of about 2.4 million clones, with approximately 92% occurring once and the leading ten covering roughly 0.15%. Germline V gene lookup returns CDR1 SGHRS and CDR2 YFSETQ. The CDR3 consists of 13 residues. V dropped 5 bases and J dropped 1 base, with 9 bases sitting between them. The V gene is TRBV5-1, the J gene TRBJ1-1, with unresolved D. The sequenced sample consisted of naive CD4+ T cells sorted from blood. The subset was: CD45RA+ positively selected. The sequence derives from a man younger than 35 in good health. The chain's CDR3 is CASRYNGNTEAFF. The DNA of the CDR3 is TGCGCCAGCAGGTATAACGGGAACACTGAAGCTTTCTTT.